One and the same sample provided the 11 T cell receptor beta chains below, sequenced in a study of blood T cell repertoires in COVID-19. Clones were sequenced by immunoSEQ multiplex PCR, and TCRdb holds only the in-frame ones, with some missing. The data show some 350,000 clones, approximately 91% seen once. The sequenced sample was peripheral blood. These receptors originate from a woman in her 70s with COVID-19, enrolled during active disease.

The V and J genes are TRBV30 and TRBJ1-2, with 9 bases aligning to TRBD1. CDR1 is GTSNPN and CDR2 is SVGIG in the germline V gene (reference sequence). V shed 7 bases, J shed 9 bases, and the junction held 9 bases outside the gene matches. This CDR3 comprises 12 residues. Here the CDR3 DNA reads TGTGCCTCCCAAGACAGGGGGAAGAGCTACACCTTC. This encodes CASQDRGKSYTF.

The chain combines TRBV2 with TRBJ1-2; D is uncertain. The CDR3 loop spans 14 amino acids. Germline loops: CDR1 SNHLY, CDR2 FYNNEI. V was clipped by 2 bases and J by 7 bases, with 14 bases between them. In nucleotides, the CDR3 is TGTGCCAGCAGTGAACACAGCGGCTGGGCTGGCTACACCTTC. Its protein is CASSEHSGWAGYTF.

The V and J genes are TRBV5-4 and TRBJ2-2; tentatively, D is TRBD1 (5 bases). The germline CDR1 and CDR2 sequences are SGHNT and YYREEE (reference sequence). This CDR3 spans 14 amino acids. V lost 3 bases to trimming and J lost 7 bases, with 13 bases between them. CDR3 region: CASSSPGLNGELFF. The CDR3 DNA sequence: TGTGCCAGCAGCTCTCCAGGGCTCAACGGGGAGCTGTTTTTT.

The chain is built from TRBV7-2 and TRBJ1-1; no firm D call. Germline-derived CDR1 and CDR2 are SGHTA and FQGNSA. The CDR3 extends over 13 amino acids. V was cut by 5 bases and J by 1 base, with 8 bases left in between. CDR3: CASSINGNTEAFF. The CDR3 DNA reads as TGTGCCAGCAGCATCAACGGGAACACTGAAGCTTTCTTT.

This chain uses TRBV4-2 with TRBJ1-4, with TRBD1 matching over 7 bases. The germline gives CDR1 LGHNA, CDR2 YNFKEQ. This CDR3 contains 16 residues. The V and J ends lost 6 bases and 4 bases, in that order; junction bases with no gene match: 11. For the CDR3, the DNA is TGTGCCAGCAGTCTCGGACAGGTTGACGGTAATGAAAAACTGTTTTTT. As protein: CASSLGQVDGNEKLFF.

This clone was observed once. V gene TRBV7-2 combines with J gene TRBJ1-6; 7 nucleotides align to TRBD1. Losses at the gene ends were 4 bases for V and 4 bases for J; bases not matched to a gene: 7. CDR1 SGHTA and CDR2 FQGNSA come from the germline V gene. The CDR3 has 16 amino acids. The CDR3 nucleotides are TGTGCCAGCAGCTCCGACTGGACAGGATATAATTCACCCCTCCACTTT. Residues: CASSSDWTGYNSPLHF.

The V call is TRBV3-1 (or the pseudogene TRBV3-2), the J call TRBJ2-5, with D possibly being TRBD1 (6 bases). The CDR3 has 15 amino acids. From germline, CDR1 is LGHDT and CDR2 YNNKEL (reference sequence). Between the trimmed V and J ends, which lost 3 bases and 0 bases, there was a span of 11 bases. Here the CDR3 reads CASSQDRGYQETQYF. Written as DNA, the CDR3 is TGTGCCAGCAGCCAGGATAGGGGGTACCAAGAGACCCAGTACTTC.

This clone was counted a few times. The rearrangement links TRBV7-2 to TRBJ1-5; a weak D match, TRBD1 (5 bases). The CDR3 is 14 amino acids. The V gene's germline CDR1 is SGHTA and CDR2 FQGNSA. Between the trimmed V and J ends, which lost 2 bases and 2 bases, there was a span of 7 bases. Here the CDR3 DNA reads TGTGCCAGCAGCTTATTAGGGGGCAATCAGCCCCAGCATTTT. Translated, it gives CASSLLGGNQPQHF.

This chain joins TRBV21-1 and TRBJ1-6; the table's D call, TRBD1, has no DNA check behind it. TRBV21-1 is termed a pseudogene. The length of the CDR3 is 13 residues. The CDR3 DNA follows: TGTGCCCCCACTCGAGGGGGACCTTCACCCCTCCACTTT. Translating gives CAPTRGGPSPLHF.

The chain combines TRBV6-1 with TRBJ2-1; D not certain. This CDR3 spans 16 amino acids. Trimming left V 3 bases short and J 2 bases short, with 14 bases between. Germline V gene data show CDR1 as MNHNS and CDR2 as SASEGT. The CDR3 DNA sequence: TGTGCCAGCAGTGACCGGGTCCTCATGCCCTACAATGAGCAGTTCTTC. The encoded protein is CASSDRVLMPYNEQFF.

This chain joins TRBV10-1 and TRBJ2-1; D is perhaps TRBD2 (6 bases). The V gene's germline CDR1 is WNHNN and CDR2 SYGVQD (reference sequence). This CDR3 spans 16 amino acids. The V gene lost 0 bases and the J gene lost 7 bases, with 16 bases spanning the gap. CDR3 DNA sequence: TGCGCCAGCAGTGAGTCGACCGGACTAACGGTTAATGAGCAGTTCTTC. Encoded protein: CASSESTGLTVNEQFF.